This T cell receptor (beta chain) was sequenced during a study of blood T cell repertoires in COVID-19. Study as a whole: COVID-19 samples, acute and convalescent, were from the United States, Italy and Spain. T cells, B-cell-depleted T cells, or PBMCs provided the cDNA or gDNA that served as material.

In the authors' methods: Using reference gene primer amplification, nucleated cell counts were estimated. Profiled with immunoSEQ multiplex PCR; TCRdb holds only in-frame clones, not every one. V and J calls and clone size are copied from that table; D and trimming were computed from the DNA. The table includes over 55,000 clones, 82% detected once. Germline loops: CDR1 LGHNA, CDR2 YNFKEQ. The CDR3 contains 16 residues. V lost 4 bases and J lost 0; bases outside the gene matches: 6. Sequencing used peripheral blood. This sequence joins TRBV4-2 and TRBJ2-3, with 8 bases fitting TRBD1. The source is an older woman with acute or convalescent COVID-19. The CDR3 sequence: CASSRQGTGSTDTQYF. For the CDR3, the DNA is TGTGCCAGCAGCCGACAGGGGACCGGGAGCACAGATACGCAGTATTTT.